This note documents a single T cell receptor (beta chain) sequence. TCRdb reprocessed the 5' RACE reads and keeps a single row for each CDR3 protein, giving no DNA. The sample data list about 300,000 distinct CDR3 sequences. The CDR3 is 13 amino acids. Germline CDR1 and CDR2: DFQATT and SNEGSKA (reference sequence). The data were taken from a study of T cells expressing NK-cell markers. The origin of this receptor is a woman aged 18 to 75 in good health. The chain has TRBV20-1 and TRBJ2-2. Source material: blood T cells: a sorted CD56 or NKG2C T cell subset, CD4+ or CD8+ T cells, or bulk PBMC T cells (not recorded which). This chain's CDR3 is CSATSRNTGELFF.